This TCR beta chain appears in the sequencing data of a study of CD8+ T cells in alopecia areata. Losses at the gene ends were 3 bases for V and 3 bases for J; bases not matched to a gene: 6. Germline CDR1 SGHTA, CDR2 FQGNSA. The CDR3 runs to 15 residues. This clone was recorded a few times. Its matching antigen is unknown. RNA extraction was followed by reverse transcription into cDNA, which acted as the sequencing template. Clones were sequenced by immunoSEQ multiplex PCR, and TCRdb holds only the in-frame ones, with some missing. The sample has over 120,000 clones, roughly 62% seen once; the top ten hold roughly 6.7%. Whole-study results and caveats: Alphabeta T cells residing in normal skin are also sequenced in scalp samples. Sharing of TCRs across patients appeared less clear than in mice, possibly for HLA-related reasons.

The TCR comes from a human donor with alopecia areata. Source: CD4+ T cells sorted from blood, taken at week 0. The chain is built from TRBV7-2 and TRBJ2-7, with 9 bases fitting TRBD2. The CDR3 nucleotides are TGTGCCAGCAGCTTTGCGGGGGGGCCCCGCTACGAGCAGTACTTC. This encodes CASSFAGGPRYEQYF.